These 29 T cell receptor beta chains originate from one sample sequenced in a study of human T cells and chemical hapten exposure. TCRdb recomputed calls from the RACE reads with MiXCR, one row per CDR3 protein. Of under 90,000 distinct CDR3 sequences listed, roughly 8.5% are singletons. Regarding time point: patch test 2, 6 weeks after DPC sensitization. Treatment described: therapeutic diphenylcyclopropenone sensitization with weekly scalp DPC. The sample in question was whole blood, obtained in connection with sensitization to the hapten diphenylcyclopropenone (DPC). The source is a woman aged 50 to 60 with alopecia areata. Some clones in this sample may be carry-over from other donors' samples.

There are many counts of this clonotype. The V and J genes are TRBV20-1 and TRBJ2-1; D remains ambiguous. Germline CDR1 DFQATT, CDR2 SNEGSKA (reference sequence). The CDR3 is made up of 17 amino acids. Trimming pared 5 bases from V and 0 bases from J, leaving 20 bases between. CDR3 amino acids: CSAAALDPSSSYNEQFF. The CDR3 bases are TGCAGTGCTGCTGCCCTCGACCCTTCAAGCTCCTACAATGAGCAGTTCTTC.

This clonotype has only a few counts. J is TRBJ1-2 and V is TRBV6-6; D perhaps matches TRBD1 (5 bases). V was pared by 6 bases and J by 5 bases, with 22 bases between. Germline lookup yields CDR1 MNHNY and CDR2 SVGAGI (reference sequence). The length of the CDR3 is 16 residues. The CDR3, as DNA: TGTGCCAGCAGGGCTCATCAGGGAAAGGGAGAGTATGGCTACACCTTC. Amino acid sequence: CASRAHQGKGEYGYTF.

This clonotype was detected ten times or more. This chain joins TRBV5-4 and TRBJ2-2; a possible D gene is TRBD1 (6 bases). This CDR3 spans 15 amino acids. CDR1 is SGHNT, CDR2 YYREEE, per germline (reference sequence). V lost 3 bases and J 4 bases, leaving 13 bases between the germline ends. CDR3 sequence (DNA): TGTGCCAGCAGCTCCCAGGGGCAGGTCACCGGGGAGCTGTTTTTT. Translating gives CASSSQGQVTGELFF.

This clonotype was seen many times. The V and J genes are TRBV4-2 and TRBJ1-1; no definite D call. The germline V gene has CDR1 LGHNA and CDR2 YNFKEQ. V was trimmed by 4 bases and J by 5 bases, leaving 8 bases between them. The CDR3 has 12 amino acids. The CDR3 loop is CASSPTRTEAFF. The CDR3, as DNA: TGTGCCAGCAGCCCGACCAGGACTGAAGCTTTCTTT.

V and J are TRBV5-1 and TRBJ2-5; D is unclear. Deletions cut 3 bases from V and 5 bases from J, with 11 bases between. CDR3 length: 13 residues. CDR1 is SGHRS and CDR2 is YFSETQ in the germline V gene. Here the CDR3 DNA reads TGCGCCAGCAGCTCAGACGGAACGGAGACCCAGTACTTC. Protein product: CASSSDGTETQYF.

This clonotype was seen ten or more times. This chain uses TRBV12-3 or TRBV12-4 with TRBJ1-2; 8 bases line up with TRBD1. The V segment lost 7 bases and the J segment 8 bases; nucleotides outside the gene matches: 9. The CDR3 is 13 residues long. The CDR3 region is CASTMTGAGGYTF. The CDR3 DNA reads as TGTGCCAGCACCATGACAGGGGCGGGCGGCTACACCTTC.

This clonotype was seen more than once but under ten times. The gene calls are TRBV14 and TRBJ2-3, with D unclear. The CDR3 totals 14 residues. Germline assignment: CDR1 SGHDN and CDR2 FVKESK. V lost 1 base and J lost 5, with 10 bases in between. The CDR3 DNA reads as TGTGCCAGCAGCCAAGCGCTTCCCGGAGATACGCAGTATTTT. This gives the protein CASSQALPGDTQYF. Supplemented by reference TRBV14 and TRBJ2-3, the full variable domain reads EAGVTQFPSHSVIEKGQTVTLRCDPISGHDNLYWYRRVMGKEIKFLLHFVKESKQDESGMPNNRFLAERTGGTYSTLKVQPAELEDSGVYFCASSQALPGDTQYFGPGTRLTVL.

The chain recombines TRBV7-6 with TRBJ2-1; 7 bases match TRBD1. CDR1 is SGHVS, CDR2 FNYEAQ, per germline. The CDR3 has 16 residues. The trim removed 1 base at V and 0 bases at J, leaving 3 bases unmatched. CDR3 residues: CASSLGAGGSYNEQFF. As DNA, the CDR3 is TGTGCCAGCAGCTTAGGGGCAGGGGGCTCCTACAATGAGCAGTTCTTC. Looking up the rest from reference TRBV7-6 and TRBJ2-1 gives the full variable domain: GAGVSQSPRYKVTKRGQDVALRCDPISGHVSLYWYRQALGQGPEFLTYFNYEAQQDKSGLPNDRFSAERPEGSISTLTIQRTEQRDSAMYRCASSLGAGGSYNEQFFGPGTRLTVL.

Ten or more counts support this clonotype. The chain combines TRBV10-3 with TRBJ1-5, with 9 positions matching TRBD1. Per the germline V gene, CDR1 is ENHRY and CDR2 is SYGVKD. CDR3 length: 15 residues. V was clipped by 6 bases and J by 3 bases; unmatched bases: 6. CDR3: CAISPGTGSNQPQHF. The CDR3 bases are TGTGCCATCAGCCCCGGGACAGGGTCCAATCAGCCCCAGCATTTT.

Many counts were recorded for this clonotype. The CDR3 DNA reads TGTGCCAGCAGCTTAGGGGCGTCGTCAAATGAAAAACTGTTTTTT. This encodes CASSLGASSNEKLFF. This chain connects TRBV7-9 to TRBJ1-4; no firm D call. Germline V lookup: CDR1 SEHNR, CDR2 FQNEAQ (reference sequence). V lost 1 base to trimming and J lost 5 bases, with 11 bases between them. CDR3 length: 15 residues.

This clonotype appeared a few times. The V and J genes are TRBV4-1 and TRBJ2-3, with 7 bases that match TRBD1. The CDR3 extends over 14 amino acids. V shed 5 bases and J 1 base; nucleotides not matched to a gene: 3. Looked up from germline, CDR1 is MGHRA and CDR2 is YSYEKL. CDR3 amino acids: CASSTGQGTDTQYF. The CDR3 DNA follows: TGCGCCAGCAGCACCGGACAGGGCACAGATACGCAGTATTTT.

V is TRBV5-1 and J is TRBJ2-7, with TRBD1 as a possible D gene (6 bases). V gave up 3 bases and J gave up 4 bases, with 17 bases separating them. CDR1 is SGHRS, CDR2 YFSETQ, per germline. The CDR3 length is 15 residues. The CDR3 DNA is TGCGCCAGCAGCTCCCTGCAGGGGAGAGGTTACGAGCAGTACTTC. This gives the protein CASSSLQGRGYEQYF.

The rearrangement joins TRBV20-1 to TRBJ2-7; TRBD2 matches 7 bases. Germline lookup yields CDR1 DFQATT and CDR2 SNEGSKA (reference sequence). J lost 5 bases, V lost 3 bases, and 13 bases had no gene match. The CDR3 length is 15 residues. The CDR3 nucleotides are TGCAGTGCTAGTAGGCGCGGGAGTACGGACGACGAGCAGTACTTC. Its protein product is CSASRRGSTDDEQYF.

This clonotype has more than one count but fewer than ten. This chain connects TRBV7-2 to TRBJ2-3; maybe TRBD2 (5 bases). The germline V gene has CDR1 SGHTA and CDR2 FQGNSA. V was trimmed by 5 bases and J by 4 bases, leaving 13 bases between them. There are 14 residues in the CDR3. CDR3 sequence (DNA): TGTGCCAGCAGCCGAGGGCTGGGTTCAGATACGCAGTATTTT. Protein sequence: CASSRGLGSDTQYF.

This clonotype appeared many times. This chain connects TRBV20-1 to TRBJ2-7, with a weak D call TRBD1 (6 bases). Between the trimmed V and J ends, which lost 4 bases and 2 bases, there was a span of 12 bases. Germline CDR1 and CDR2: DFQATT and SNEGSKA (reference sequence). CDR3 length: 13 residues. In nucleotides, the CDR3 is TGCAGTGCTACCGGGACAACTACCTACGAGCAGTACTTC. It specifies CSATGTTTYEQYF.

This clonotype came up many times. V and J are TRBV12-3 or TRBV12-4 and TRBJ2-3; a possible D gene is TRBD1 (6 bases). The CDR3 is 15 residues long. Trimming removed 5 bases from V and 2 bases from J, with 14 bases in between. The CDR3 DNA follows: TGTGCCAGCAGTCCCGAGACAGGAGTCACAGATACGCAGTATTTT. It codes for CASSPETGVTDTQYF.

Only a few counts were recorded for this clonotype. The rearrangement links TRBV2 to TRBJ2-7; D uncertain. V lost 6 bases and J lost 1, with 4 bases in between. The V gene's germline CDR1 is SNHLY and CDR2 FYNNEI. CDR3 length equals 11 residues. CDR3 sequence: CASRESYEQYF. In DNA form, the CDR3 reads TGTGCCAGCAGGGAATCCTACGAGCAGTACTTC. Full variable domain (remainder filled in from reference TRBV2 and TRBJ2-7): EPEVTQTPSHQVTQMGQEVILRCVPISNHLYFYWYRQILGQKVEFLVSFYNNEISEKSEIFDDQFSVERPDGSNFTLKIRSTKLEDSAMYFCASRESYEQYFGPGTRLTVT.

This sequence joins TRBV28 and TRBJ2-7, with D hard to call. Germline V gene lookup returns CDR1 MDHEN and CDR2 SYDVKM. There are 12 residues in the CDR3. The germline V and J ends were trimmed by 8 bases and 7 bases, with 15 bases remaining between them. The CDR3 loop is CASLSILGEQYF. CDR3 bases: TGTGCCAGCCTATCCATCTTGGGGGAGCAGTACTTC.

The chain has TRBV28 and TRBJ2-7; maybe TRBD2 (7 bases). The germline CDR1 and CDR2 sequences are MDHEN and SYDVKM. The CDR3 runs 15 residues. Trimming pared 6 bases from V and 0 bases from J, leaving 15 bases between. The CDR3 protein is CASRLQGGSSYEQYF. DNA of the CDR3: TGTGCCAGCAGGTTACAGGGAGGGAGCTCCTACGAGCAGTACTTC.

This clonotype came up many times. This chain's CDR3 is CASWGRYNSPLHF. CDR3 DNA sequence: TGTGCCAGCTGGGGACGGTATAATTCACCCCTCCACTTT. The V call is TRBV12-3 or TRBV12-4, the J call TRBJ1-6; D possibly corresponds to TRBD1 (5 bases). V shed 8 bases and J shed 4 bases, with 9 bases lying between them. The CDR3 has 13 residues.

This clonotype was counted between two and nine times. The chain couples TRBV5-1 to TRBJ1-5, with D possibly matching TRBD1 (5 bases). The V gene's germline CDR1 is SGHRS and CDR2 YFSETQ. This CDR3 has 16 residues. The V and J ends lost 0 bases and 7 bases respectively, with 17 bases between them. The DNA of the CDR3 is TGCGCCAGCAGCTTGGACCCGGGGCAGGGTCGGCAGCCCCAGCATTTT. Its translation is CASSLDPGQGRQPQHF.

The chain recombines TRBV20-1 with TRBJ2-7; maybe TRBD1 (5 bases). The CDR3 covers 14 residues. Germline CDR1 DFQATT, CDR2 SNEGSKA (reference sequence). Trimming removed 5 bases at V and 2 bases at J, with 16 bases between. In nucleotides, the CDR3 is TGCAGTGCTCCTCGGTGGGGCGGAACCTACGAGCAGTACTTC. It translates to CSAPRWGGTYEQYF.

This clonotype came up many times. The rearrangement links TRBV12-3 or TRBV12-4 to TRBJ2-5; D could derive from TRBD1 or TRBD2 (5 bases each). Trimming pared 6 bases from V and 1 base from J, leaving 12 bases between. The CDR3 length is 14 residues. The CDR3 sequence: CASRAGAVQETQYF. Written as DNA, the CDR3 is TGTGCCAGCAGGGCCGGGGCAGTCCAAGAGACCCAGTACTTC.

This clonotype came up many times. Here the CDR3 DNA reads TGCGCCAGCAGCCAATACGGGGATAGTGAGCAGTTCTTC. The encoded protein is CASSQYGDSEQFF. The V and J genes are TRBV4-3 and TRBJ2-1; possibly TRBD2 for D (5 bases). Trimming removed 2 bases at V and 9 bases at J, with 11 bases between. The length of the CDR3 is 13 residues. Germline-derived CDR1 and CDR2 are LGHNA and YSLEER.

This chain joins TRBV5-1 and TRBJ1-1; no definite D call. The V gene's germline CDR1 is SGHRS and CDR2 YFSETQ. CDR3 length equals 15 residues. Trimming pared 0 bases from V and 4 bases from J, leaving 13 bases between. Here the CDR3 reads CASSLEWAGGTEAFF. The CDR3, as DNA: TGCGCCAGCAGCTTGGAGTGGGCGGGAGGCACTGAAGCTTTCTTT.

Ten or more counts support this clonotype. The rearrangement joins TRBV7-6 to TRBJ2-3; the D is unclear. Trimming removed 5 bases from V and 6 bases from J, with 9 bases in between. In germline, CDR1 is SGHVS, CDR2 FNYEAQ. The CDR3 spans 12 residues. CDR3 protein: CASSPDGDTQYF. DNA for the CDR3: TGTGCCAGCAGCCCGGATGGTGATACGCAGTATTTT.

A few counts support this clonotype. CDR3 nucleotides: TGTGCCATCAGTGTAGGCGAGAAGAACAATGAGCAGTTCTTC. Translated, it gives CAISVGEKNNEQFF. This chain joins TRBV10-3 and TRBJ2-1, with D hard to call. Germline assignment: CDR1 ENHRY and CDR2 SYGVKD. CDR3 length: 14 residues. V lost 4 bases to trimming and J lost 5 bases, with 12 bases between them.

This clonotype was counted many times. This chain joins TRBV28 and TRBJ2-1; the match to TRBD2 covers 14 bases. Germline trimming cut 6 bases from V and 4 bases from J; bases unmatched to any gene: 8. This CDR3 is built from 17 residues. CDR1 is MDHEN, CDR2 SYDVKM, per germline. The CDR3 loop reads CASSPKGLAGAYNEQFF. In DNA form, the CDR3 reads TGTGCCAGCAGCCCGAAGGGACTAGCGGGAGCGTACAATGAGCAGTTCTTC.

This clonotype was counted between two and nine times. V gene TRBV29-1 combines with J gene TRBJ1-1; D remains ambiguous. The CDR3 runs to 13 residues. The V gene lost 7 bases and the J gene lost 0 bases, with 12 bases spanning the gap. CDR1 is SQVTM and CDR2 is ANQGSEA in the germline V gene. The CDR3 region is CSALTAMNTEAFF. CDR3 DNA sequence: TGCAGCGCTCTGACGGCGATGAACACTGAAGCTTTCTTT.